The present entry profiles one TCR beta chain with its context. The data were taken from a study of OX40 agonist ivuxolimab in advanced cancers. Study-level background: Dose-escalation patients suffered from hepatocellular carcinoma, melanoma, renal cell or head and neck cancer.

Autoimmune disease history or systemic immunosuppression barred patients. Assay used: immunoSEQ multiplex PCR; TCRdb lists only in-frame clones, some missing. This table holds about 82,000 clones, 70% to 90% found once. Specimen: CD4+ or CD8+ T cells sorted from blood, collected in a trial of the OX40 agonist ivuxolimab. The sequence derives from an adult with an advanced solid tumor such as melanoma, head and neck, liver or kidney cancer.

The CDR3 loop reads CASSLDQGTQTQYF. CDR3 sequence (DNA): TGTGCCAGCAGCTTAGATCAAGGAACGCAGACCCAGTACTTC. The V gene is TRBV11-2, the J gene TRBJ2-5, with D uncertain. Trimming removed 0 bases at V and 6 bases at J, with 11 bases between. Germline V gives CDR1 SGHAT, CDR2 FQNNGV. This CDR3 has 14 amino acids.